This T cell receptor (beta chain) came from a study of T cell responses to AZD1222 COVID-19 vaccine. Findings and limits, study-wide: Clonal diversity was possibly underestimated, and the donors were mostly white British, with more females. Regions 160-218 and 743-854 dominated among vaccine-associated CD4 TCRs spanning spike.

Clones were read by immunoSEQ multiplex PCR, and TCRdb kept only the in-frame ones, dropping some. Altogether some 150,000 clones are present, 90% being singletons, with the ten largest covering less than 2%. For this clone: Its antigen is unidentified.

Germline V gene data show CDR1 as SGHNT and CDR2 as YYREEE (reference sequence). The J segment lost 4 bases and the V segment lost 4 bases, leaving 4 bases of the junction unmatched. CDR3 length equals 14 residues. The sequence derives from an adult in good health. This chain links TRBV5-4 with TRBJ1-1; TRBD1 aligns across 10 bases. The sample was peripheral blood, taken on day 0 of AZD1222 vaccination. CDR3 in amino acids: CASSLTGGFTEAFF. In DNA form, the CDR3 reads TGTGCCAGCAGCCTGACAGGGGGCTTCACTGAAGCTTTCTTT.